The rows below give T cell receptor beta chains drawn from one sample of a study of blood T cell repertoires in COVID-19. The method was immunoSEQ multiplex PCR; TCRdb's version includes in-frame clones alone and lacks a portion of them. The sample has approximately 190,000 clones; around 85% are singletons. The sample taken for sequencing was peripheral blood. The receptors were sampled from a man aged 65-85 years with active or convalescent COVID-19. CDR3s leave out the opening cysteine and the closing phenylalanine or tryptophan.

v_call	j_call	cdr3_length	cdr3_aa
TRBV3-1/TRBV3-2	TRBJ1-6	10	ASSQAALHLH
TRBV3-1/TRBV3-2	TRBJ2-7	12	ASSQGRGLSEQY
TRBV30	TRBJ1-4	14	AWSGNYRGTNEKLF
TRBV4-3	TRBJ1-1	14	ASSQGLADVNTEAF
TRBV21-1	TRBJ2-2	10	ASYREAGELF
TRBV28	TRBJ2-7	11	ASGTGGTYEQY
TRBV10-3	TRBJ2-2	16	AISAASGGPGTAGELF
TRBV6-1	TRBJ1-3	14	ASSEVPTASGNTIY
TRBV3-1/TRBV3-2	TRBJ2-5	13	ASSQALLGRETQY
TRBV7-2	TRBJ2-1	12	ASSLERTVGEQF
TRBV7-2	TRBJ2-3	15	ASSSPKLAGDTDTQY
TRBV7-2	TRBJ2-7	10	ASSTTPYEQY
TRBV12-5	TRBJ1-1	13	ASGPQQGGDGEAF
TRBV24-1	TRBJ2-7	13	ATSDPGQGSYEQY
TRBV27	TRBJ2-2	14	ASSGGGGRNTGELF
TRBV15	TRBJ2-3	13	ATSRGAGGPDTQY
TRBV5-4	TRBJ2-5	14	ASSLGSGRYQETQY
TRBV18	TRBJ1-4	12	ASSPLARGEKLF
TRBV29-1	TRBJ1-2	14	SVTALTNKGGYGYT
TRBV7-9	TRBJ1-2	12	ASSLTQANYGYT
TRBV28	TRBJ2-5	11	ASRPAGQETQY
TRBV7-2	TRBJ2-5	14	ASSPRTSGWQETQY
TRBV27	TRBJ2-3	14	ASSSVRVPSTDTQY
TRBV11-2	TRBJ2-2	15	ASSLVGGGRVTGELF
TRBV6-5	TRBJ2-7	12	ASTAGLVSYEQY
TRBV6-2/TRBV6-3	TRBJ2-1	12	ASSYSDRPGSQF
TRBV15	TRBJ1-5	10	ATSTYNQPQH
TRBV3-1/TRBV3-2	TRBJ2-1	15	ASSRRGGVSSYNEQF
TRBV6-1	TRBJ1-4	13	ASSENGLANEKLF
TRBV30	TRBJ2-7	14	AWSRTGGTIAYEQY
TRBV5-5	TRBJ2-1	13	ASSTGQGPYNEQF
TRBV28	TRBJ1-5	13	ASRPFQGWGQPQH
TRBV6-5	TRBJ1-5	11	ASRGQGFQPQH
TRBV28	TRBJ2-1	12	ASTLGHTYNEQF
TRBV7-2	TRBJ2-1	11	ASGRVLASEQF
TRBV5-4	TRBJ2-7	11	ASSLEQGNEQY
TRBV10-2	TRBJ2-5	10	ASSASEETQY
TRBV28	TRBJ2-5	13	ASNTPRDREETQY
TRBV15	TRBJ1-5	11	ATSRGLAWPQH
TRBV7-9	TRBJ1-3	14	ASSLEVTGYGNTIY
TRBV10-2	TRBJ1-5	12	ASSQTGGNQPQH
TRBV5-1	TRBJ2-1	14	ASSHIPGQGYNEQF
TRBV20-1	TRBJ1-2	8	SASTVGYT
TRBV4-1	TRBJ1-2	15	ASSQPRGGTLYYGYT
TRBV6-6	TRBJ2-7	11	ASSRTSSYEQY
TRBV9	TRBJ2-5	14	ASSVAGLASQETQY
TRBV18	TRBJ2-3	14	ASYARGGSSTDTQY
TRBV28	TRBJ1-1	12	ASSTKTGNTEAF
TRBV5-4	TRBJ2-2	14	ASSFSGSTNTGELF
TRBV28	TRBJ1-1	15	ASSRVGRGLVNTEAF
TRBV5-1	TRBJ2-1	18	ASSLVGSSVRAGKGNEQF
TRBV28	TRBJ1-2	11	ASRPQGNYGYT
TRBV5-4	TRBJ2-1	14	ASSPTGGLASNEQF
TRBV6-5	TRBJ2-7	10	ASGQGLNEQY